One T cell receptor beta chain is described in this entry. The data were obtained in a study of blood T cell repertoires in COVID-19. Study context: Collection of acute and convalescent COVID-19 samples took place in the United States, Italy and Spain. Nucleic acid was either cDNA or gDNA, and it came from T cells, B-cell-depleted T cells, or PBMCs.

V gave up 3 bases and J gave up 4 bases; unmatched junction bases: 7. CDR1 LGHDT and CDR2 YNNKEL come from the germline V gene (reference sequence). The CDR3 is made up of 15 amino acids. In the original analysis: Amplification with reference gene primers provided the estimates of nucleated cell counts. The repertoire was sequenced with immunoSEQ multiplex PCR; TCRdb's copy has only in-frame clones and lacks some. The V and J calls and clone size were taken over from that table, and D and trimming were inferred from the DNA. This sample has 65,000 or so clones, with about 92% found just once. The TCR originated in a man aged 55 to 70 with acute or convalescent COVID-19. The chain uses TRBV3-1 (or the pseudogene TRBV3-2) and TRBJ1-2, with 8 bases that match TRBD1. The sample taken for sequencing was peripheral blood. This chain's CDR3 is CASSHARDRPYGYTF. CDR3 bases: TGTGCCAGCAGCCATGCCCGGGACAGGCCCTATGGCTACACCTTC.